The present entry profiles one T cell receptor beta chain with its context. This sample stems from a study of T cell changes during pregnancy in multiple sclerosis. Germline assignment: CDR1 MGHRA and CDR2 YSYEKL. With V trimmed by 1 base and J by 5 bases, 6 bases remained unmatched. The CDR3 has 15 residues. Method: immunoSEQ multiplex PCR; TCRdb's copy keeps in-frame clones and lacks some. The sample shows tens of thousands of clones, roughly 94% of them seen only once. This clonotype was obtained from a female donor with multiple sclerosis, enrolled in a pregnancy study. The gene calls are TRBV4-1 and TRBJ1-2; 8 nucleotides line up with TRBD1. The starting material was peripheral blood, obtained in the third trimester of pregnancy. CDR3 bases: TGCGCCAGCAGCCAAGTCACAGGGGGGATGTATGGCTACACCTTC. Amino acids: CASSQVTGGMYGYTF.